The 2 T cell receptor beta chains given below trace back to one sample, sequenced in a study of T cells expressing NK-cell markers. TCRdb reprocessed the 5' RACE reads and stores each CDR3 protein as one record, lacking DNA. The sample has around 470,000 distinct CDR3 sequences. Sequencing input: blood T cells: a sorted CD56 or NKG2C T cell subset, CD4+ or CD8+ T cells, or bulk PBMC T cells (not recorded which). The receptors were gathered from a woman between 45 and 60 years old in good health.

V gene TRBV5-1 combines with J gene TRBJ2-6; TCRdb outputs TRBD1, but without DNA this stays unchecked. Germline CDR1 SGHRS, CDR2 YFSETQ. The CDR3 totals 16 residues. CDR3 in amino acids: CASSSTVVSGANVLTF.

This chain joins TRBV5-1 and TRBJ2-1; lacking DNA, the TRBD2 call made by TCRdb goes unchecked. Germline V gene data show CDR1 as SGHRS and CDR2 as YFSETQ. This CDR3 comprises 15 residues. The CDR3 sequence is CASSTSSGSWNEQFF. The full variable domain, with the rest looked up from reference TRBV5-1 and TRBJ2-1, is KAGVTQTPRYLIKTRGQQVTLSCSPISGHRSVSWYQQTPGQGLQFLFEYFSETQRNKGNFPGRFSGRQFSNSRSEMNVSTLELGDSALYLCASSTSSGSWNEQFFGPGTRLTVL.